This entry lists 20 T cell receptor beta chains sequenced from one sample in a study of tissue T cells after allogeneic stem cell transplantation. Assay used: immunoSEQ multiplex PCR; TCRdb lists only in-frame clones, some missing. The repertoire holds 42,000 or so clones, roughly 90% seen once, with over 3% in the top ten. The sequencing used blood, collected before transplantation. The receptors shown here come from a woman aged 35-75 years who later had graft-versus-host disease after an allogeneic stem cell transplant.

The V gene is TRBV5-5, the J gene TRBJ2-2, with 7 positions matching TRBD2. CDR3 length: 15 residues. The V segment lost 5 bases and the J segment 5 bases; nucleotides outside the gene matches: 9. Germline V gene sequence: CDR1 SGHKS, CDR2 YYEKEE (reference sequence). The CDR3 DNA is TGTGCCAGCAGATATATGGGAGGGGTTACCGGGGAGCTGTTTTTT. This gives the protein CASRYMGGVTGELFF.

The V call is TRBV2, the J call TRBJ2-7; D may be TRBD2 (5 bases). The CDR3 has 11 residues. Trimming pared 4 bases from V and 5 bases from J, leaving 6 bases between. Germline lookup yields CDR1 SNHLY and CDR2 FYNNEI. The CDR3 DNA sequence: TGTGCCAGCAGTGTGAGGGACGAGCAGTACTTC. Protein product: CASSVRDEQYF.

DNA of the CDR3: TGCAGCGTTGCGGCAGGCGTTAACTATGGCTACACCTTC. This gives the protein CSVAAGVNYGYTF. The V and J genes are TRBV29-1 and TRBJ1-2; D is unclear. The CDR3 extends over 13 amino acids. With 4 bases removed from V and 1 base from J, the gap between germline ends came to 10 bases. Germline-derived CDR1 and CDR2 are SQVTM and ANQGSEA.

The CDR3 DNA reads TGTGCCAGCAGTTTAATGGGGGTTAGCAATCAGCCCCAGCATTTT. Its translation: CASSLMGVSNQPQHF. V gene TRBV28 combines with J gene TRBJ1-5; TRBD1 might be the D (5 bases). Per the germline V gene, CDR1 is MDHEN and CDR2 is SYDVKM. Trimming shortened V by 2 bases and J by 0 bases, and 8 bases separated the two germline ends. This CDR3 has 15 residues. Together with reference TRBV28 and TRBJ1-5, the CDR3 gives the full variable domain: DVKVTQSSRYLVKRTGEKVFLECVQDMDHENMFWYRQDPGLGLRLIYFSYDVKMKEKGDIPEGYSVSREKKERFSLILESASTNQTSMYLCASSLMGVSNQPQHFGDGTRLSIL.

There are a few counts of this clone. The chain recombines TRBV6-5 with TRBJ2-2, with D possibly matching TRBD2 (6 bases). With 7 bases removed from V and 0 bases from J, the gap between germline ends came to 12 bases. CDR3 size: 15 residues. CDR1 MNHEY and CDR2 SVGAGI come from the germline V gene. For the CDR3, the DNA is TGTGCCAGCACCCCCCTAGCGTCGAACACCGGGGAGCTGTTTTTT. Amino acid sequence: CASTPLASNTGELFF.

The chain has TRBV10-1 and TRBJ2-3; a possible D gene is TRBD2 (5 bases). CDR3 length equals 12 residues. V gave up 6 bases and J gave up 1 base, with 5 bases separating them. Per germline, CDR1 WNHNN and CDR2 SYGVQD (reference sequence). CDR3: CASSGGTDTQYF. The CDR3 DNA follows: TGCGCCAGCAGCGGGGGCACAGATACGCAGTATTTT.

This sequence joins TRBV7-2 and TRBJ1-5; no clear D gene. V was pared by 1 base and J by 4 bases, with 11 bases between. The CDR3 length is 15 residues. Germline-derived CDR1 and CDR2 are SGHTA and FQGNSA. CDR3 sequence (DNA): TGTGCCAGCAGCTTAGTTGGGCGGATAAATCAGCCCCAGCATTTT. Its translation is CASSLVGRINQPQHF.

In DNA form, the CDR3 reads TGTGCCAGCAGCCGCGGAGTCGCAGATTTCGCCACAGATACGCAGTATTTT. This sequence encodes CASSRGVADFATDTQYF. This chain connects TRBV7-2 to TRBJ2-3; no reliable D call. The CDR3 is 17 residues long. CDR1 and CDR2 (germline): SGHTA, FQGNSA. The germline V and J ends were trimmed by 5 bases and 2 bases, with 20 bases remaining between them.

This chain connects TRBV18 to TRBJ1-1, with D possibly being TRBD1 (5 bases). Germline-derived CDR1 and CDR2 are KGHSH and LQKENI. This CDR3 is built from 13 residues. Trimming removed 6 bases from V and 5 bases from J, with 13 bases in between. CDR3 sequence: CASSAGGWTEAFF. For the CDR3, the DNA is TGTGCCAGCTCGGCGGGGGGATGGACTGAAGCTTTCTTT.

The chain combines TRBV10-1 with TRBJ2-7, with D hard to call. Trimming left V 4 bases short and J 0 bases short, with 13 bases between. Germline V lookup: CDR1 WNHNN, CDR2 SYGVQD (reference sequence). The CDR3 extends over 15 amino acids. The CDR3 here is CASSGGKGISYEQYF. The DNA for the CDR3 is TGCGCCAGCAGTGGAGGCAAGGGCATCTCCTACGAGCAGTACTTC.

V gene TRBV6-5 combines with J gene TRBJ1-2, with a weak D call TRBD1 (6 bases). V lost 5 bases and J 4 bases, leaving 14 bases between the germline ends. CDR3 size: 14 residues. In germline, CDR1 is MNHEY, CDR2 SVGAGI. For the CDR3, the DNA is TGTGCCAGCAGTACGACGGGACACTCCTATGGCTACACCTTC. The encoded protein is CASSTTGHSYGYTF.

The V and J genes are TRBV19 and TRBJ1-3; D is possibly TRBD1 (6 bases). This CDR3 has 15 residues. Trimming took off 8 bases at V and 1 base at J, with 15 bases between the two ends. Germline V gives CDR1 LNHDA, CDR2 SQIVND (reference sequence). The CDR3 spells CASEKQGNSGNTIYF. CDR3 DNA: TGTGCCAGTGAAAAACAGGGAAATTCTGGAAACACCATATATTTT. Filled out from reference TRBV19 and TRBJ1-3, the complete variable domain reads DGGITQSPKYLFRKEGQNVTLSCEQNLNHDAMYWYRQDPGQGLRLIYYSQIVNDFQKGDIAEGYSVSREKKESFPLTVTSAQKNPTAFYLCASEKQGNSGNTIYFGEGSWLTVV.

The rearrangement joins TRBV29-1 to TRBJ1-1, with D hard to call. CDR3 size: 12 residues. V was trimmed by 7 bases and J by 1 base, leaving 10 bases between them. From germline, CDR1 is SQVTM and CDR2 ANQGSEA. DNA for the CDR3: TGCAGCGCCCAAAAGCAGAACACTGAAGCTTTCTTT. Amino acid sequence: CSAQKQNTEAFF. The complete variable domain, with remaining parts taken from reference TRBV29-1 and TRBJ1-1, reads SAVISQKPSRDICQRGTSLTIQCQVDSQVTMMFWYRQQPGQSLTLIATANQGSEATYESGFVIDKFPISRPNLTFSTLTVSNMSPEDSSIYLCSAQKQNTEAFFGQGTRLTVV.

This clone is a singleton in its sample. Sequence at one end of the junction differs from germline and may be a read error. CDR3 DNA sequence: TGTGCTAGCAGCACTGGTGTGAATGGTGGAGCCCAAGAGACCCAGTACTTC. Protein sequence: CASSTGVNGGAQETQYF. The chain carries TRBV7-7 and TRBJ2-5; D gene uncertain. This CDR3 has 17 amino acids. The germline V gene encodes CDR1 SSHAT and CDR2 FNYEAQ (reference sequence).

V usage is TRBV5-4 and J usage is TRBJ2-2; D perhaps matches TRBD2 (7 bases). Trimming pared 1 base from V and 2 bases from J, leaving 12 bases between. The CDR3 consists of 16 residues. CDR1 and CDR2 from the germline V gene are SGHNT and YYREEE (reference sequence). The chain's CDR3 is CASSLRGRANTGELFF. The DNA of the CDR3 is TGTGCCAGCAGCTTGAGGGGGAGGGCCAACACCGGGGAGCTGTTTTTT.

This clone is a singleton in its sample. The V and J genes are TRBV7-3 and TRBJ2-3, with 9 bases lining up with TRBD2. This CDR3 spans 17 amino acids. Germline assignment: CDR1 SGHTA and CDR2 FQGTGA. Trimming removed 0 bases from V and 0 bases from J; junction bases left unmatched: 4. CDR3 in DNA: TGTGCCAGCAGCTTAACTAGCGGGGGTACTAGCACAGATACGCAGTATTTT. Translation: CASSLTSGGTSTDTQYF.

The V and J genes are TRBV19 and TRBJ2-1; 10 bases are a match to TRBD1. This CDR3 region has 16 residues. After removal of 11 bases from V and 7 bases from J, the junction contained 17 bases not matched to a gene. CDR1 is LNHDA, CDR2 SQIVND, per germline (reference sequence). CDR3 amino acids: CAVSTPGTGAQNEQFF. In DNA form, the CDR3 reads TGTGCCGTCTCAACCCCCGGGACAGGGGCGCAAAATGAGCAGTTCTTC.

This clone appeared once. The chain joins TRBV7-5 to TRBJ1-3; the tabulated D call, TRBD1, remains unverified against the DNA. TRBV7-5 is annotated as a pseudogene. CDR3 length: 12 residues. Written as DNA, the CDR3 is TGTGCCAGAACCCCAGCTGGAAACACCATATATTTT. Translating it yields CARTPAGNTIYF.

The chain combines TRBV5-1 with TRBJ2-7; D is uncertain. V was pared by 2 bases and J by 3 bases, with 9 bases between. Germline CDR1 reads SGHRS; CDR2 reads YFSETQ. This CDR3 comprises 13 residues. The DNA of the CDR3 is TGCGCCAGCAGCTTCTCTCCGGGCTACGAGCAGTACTTC. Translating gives CASSFSPGYEQYF.

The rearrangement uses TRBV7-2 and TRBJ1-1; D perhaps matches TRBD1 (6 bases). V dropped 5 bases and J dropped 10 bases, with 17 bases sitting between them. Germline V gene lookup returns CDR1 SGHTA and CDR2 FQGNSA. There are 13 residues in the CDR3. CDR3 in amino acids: CASSPILGHRAFF. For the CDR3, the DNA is TGTGCCAGCAGCCCTATCCTGGGACATAGAGCTTTCTTT. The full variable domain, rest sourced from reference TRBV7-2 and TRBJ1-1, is GAGVSQSPSNKVTEKGKDVELRCDPISGHTALYWYRQSLGQGLEFLIYFQGNSAPDKSGLPSDRFSAERTGGSVSTLTIQRTQQEDSAVYLCASSPILGHRAFFGQGTRLTVV.